The 25 T cell receptor beta chains below all came from one sample that was sequenced in a study of CD8 T cells in Susac syndrome. Reverse transcription of 0.5 to 1 ug RNA was performed with random hexamers. TCRdb called the immunoSEQ multiplex PCR reads again in MiXCR, with one record for every CDR3 protein. The sample yields tens of thousands of distinct CDR3 sequences, about 95% seen once. The specimen sequenced was CD8+ T cells from PBMCs. These receptors came from a human donor with Susac syndrome.

V usage is TRBV29-1 and J usage is TRBJ1-2; D is unresolved. V was clipped by 4 bases and J by 3 bases, with 21 bases between them. The CDR3 is made up of 16 amino acids. Germline assignment: CDR1 SQVTM and CDR2 ANQGSEA. Here the CDR3 reads CSVVDPQVAEDYGYTF. The CDR3 DNA reads as TGCAGCGTTGTCGATCCGCAGGTAGCTGAGGACTATGGCTACACCTTC.

In DNA form, the CDR3 reads TGCGCCAGCAGCCGGAAGGATACAGGGGGTAGCTACGAGCAGTACTTC. Protein: CASSRKDTGGSYEQYF. This chain uses TRBV4-1 with TRBJ2-7, with 8 positions matching TRBD1. CDR3 length equals 16 residues. V lost 4 bases, J lost 3 bases, and 11 bases stayed unmatched. Germline V CDR1 and CDR2: MGHRA, YSYEKL.

The chain combines TRBV6-6 with TRBJ1-2; D is unresolved. The germline CDR1 and CDR2 sequences are MNHNY and SVGAGI (reference sequence). V was cut by 5 bases and J by 3 bases, with 7 bases left in between. There are 12 residues in the CDR3. This CDR3 reads CASSPTDYGYTF. Written as DNA, the CDR3 is TGTGCCAGCAGTCCGACGGACTATGGCTACACCTTC.

The V gene is TRBV11-2, the J gene TRBJ2-1; D may be TRBD1 (6 bases). Trimming cost V 5 bases and J 7 bases, with 9 bases left between them. This CDR3 has 12 residues. CDR1 and CDR2 from the germline V gene are SGHAT and FQNNGV. The CDR3 loop reads CASSTQGNEQFF. DNA for the CDR3: TGTGCCAGCAGCACACAGGGAAATGAGCAGTTCTTC.

The chain links TRBV5-1 to TRBJ1-6; D is uncertain. Between the trimmed V and J ends, which lost 3 bases and 7 bases, there was a span of 29 bases. Germline V gene lookup returns CDR1 SGHRS and CDR2 YFSETQ. The CDR3 runs 20 residues. DNA for the CDR3: TGCGCCAGCAGCTCGACCGGGTCCTGGGCGGTGTACACGGGGAATTCACCCCTCCACTTT. Protein: CASSSTGSWAVYTGNSPLHF.

The chain's CDR3 is CIAPWGETQYF. In DNA, the CDR3 is TGCATCGCCCCCTGGGGCGAGACCCAGTACTTC. This sequence joins TRBV29-1 and TRBJ2-5, with D perhaps matching TRBD1 (5 bases). Per germline, CDR1 SQVTM and CDR2 ANQGSEA. There are 11 residues in the CDR3. Using reference TRBV29-1 and TRBJ2-5 for the parts outside the CDR3, the full variable domain is SAVISQKPSRDICQRGTSLTIQCQVDSQVTMMFWYRQQPGQSLTLIATANQGSEATYESGFVIDKFPISRPNLTFSTLTVSNMSPEDSSIYLCIAPWGETQYFGPGTRLLVL.

This clonotype was seen once. The V call is TRBV25-1, the J call TRBJ1-5; D remains ambiguous. Germline CDR1 and CDR2: MGHDK and SYGVNS. Trimming left V 1 base short and J 7 bases short, with 11 bases between. This CDR3 has 14 amino acids. The CDR3 DNA follows: TGTGCCAGCAGTGAATCGCGAGGAGGGCAGCCCCAGCATTTT. It translates to CASSESRGGQPQHF. The whole variable domain, filled in from reference TRBV25-1 and TRBJ1-5, reads EADIYQTPRYLVIGTGKKITLECSQTMGHDKMYWYQQDPGMELHLIHYSYGVNSTEKGDLSSESTVSRIRTEHFPLTLESARPSHTSQYLCASSESRGGQPQHFGDGTRLSIL.

J is TRBJ1-1 and V is TRBV7-9; D may be TRBD1 (5 bases). CDR3 length: 12 residues. Trimming cost V 11 bases and J 3 bases, with 13 bases left between them. Germline loops: CDR1 SEHNR, CDR2 FQNEAQ (reference sequence). Written as DNA, the CDR3 is TGTGCCTCGACCAGGGAGGACACTGAAGCTTTCTTT. Protein product: CASTREDTEAFF.

This sequence joins TRBV29-1 and TRBJ2-7, with TRBD1 matching 10 bases. The CDR3 covers 13 residues. With 6 bases clipped from V and 4 bases from J, the junction kept 6 bases outside the gene matches. Germline CDR1 is SQVTM and CDR2 is ANQGSEA. CDR3 loop: CSVGTGVMYEQYF. The CDR3 nucleotides read TGCAGCGTCGGGACAGGGGTTATGTACGAGCAGTACTTC.

The rearrangement uses TRBV20-1 and TRBJ1-5; unclear D gene. V was pared by 6 bases and J by 2 bases, with 14 bases between. The germline gives CDR1 DFQATT, CDR2 SNEGSKA (reference sequence). The CDR3 sequence is 14 residues long. The CDR3 loop reads CSARTESGNQPQHF. The CDR3 DNA follows: TGCAGTGCCAGAACAGAGTCGGGCAATCAGCCCCAGCATTTT.

This clonotype was seen once. V and J are TRBV20-1 and TRBJ1-1; possibly TRBD1 for D (5 bases). The CDR3 runs 11 residues. CDR1 DFQATT and CDR2 SNEGSKA come from the germline V gene (reference sequence). V lost 6 bases and J 10 bases, leaving 15 bases between the germline ends. The CDR3 spells CSAPLAGRAFF. For the CDR3, the DNA is TGCAGTGCCCCCTTGGCAGGGCGAGCTTTCTTT.

This clonotype was found a few times. The chain recombines TRBV7-2 with TRBJ2-3, with 10 nucleotides matching TRBD2. CDR3 length equals 14 residues. Per germline, CDR1 SGHTA and CDR2 FQGNSA. Trimming removed 5 bases from V and 6 bases from J; junction bases left unmatched: 5. The CDR3 sequence is CASSPSGGADTQYF. The CDR3 DNA reads TGTGCCAGCAGCCCCAGCGGGGGGGCGGATACGCAGTATTTT.

There are a few counts of this clonotype. The genes are TRBV2 and TRBJ2-3; 13 bases are a match to TRBD2. The germline V gene has CDR1 SNHLY and CDR2 FYNNEI. J was trimmed by 5 bases and V by 4 bases; bases with no gene match: 6. CDR3 length equals 16 residues. CDR3 residues: CASSAETSGGQDTQYF. The CDR3 DNA is TGTGCCAGCAGTGCGGAGACTAGCGGGGGGCAAGATACGCAGTATTTT. Using reference TRBV2 and TRBJ2-3 for the parts outside the CDR3, the full variable domain is EPEVTQTPSHQVTQMGQEVILRCVPISNHLYFYWYRQILGQKVEFLVSFYNNEISEKSEIFDDQFSVERPDGSNFTLKIRSTKLEDSAMYFCASSAETSGGQDTQYFGPGTRLTVL.

This rearrangement joins TRBV5-1 to TRBJ2-5; D is perhaps TRBD1 (5 bases). Trimming left V 3 bases short and J 1 base short, with 10 bases between. CDR1 and CDR2 from the germline V gene are SGHRS and YFSETQ. This CDR3 has 14 amino acids. Written as DNA, the CDR3 is TGCGCCAGCAGCTATGACAGCACCCAAGAGACCCAGTACTTC. This encodes CASSYDSTQETQYF.

The V and J genes are TRBV5-4 and TRBJ2-3; TRBD2 might be the D (6 bases). Germline lookup yields CDR1 SGHNT and CDR2 YYREEE (reference sequence). CDR3 length: 14 residues. Trimming stripped 2 bases from V and 5 bases from J, with 12 bases between. In nucleotides, the CDR3 is TGTGCCAGCAGCTTTAGGAGGGGTGGAGATACGCAGTATTTT. Amino acids: CASSFRRGGDTQYF.

J is TRBJ2-7 and V is TRBV30; the D is unclear. This CDR3 contains 14 residues. Between the trimmed V and J ends, which lost 0 bases and 1 base, there was a span of 10 bases. Looked up from germline, CDR1 is GTSNPN and CDR2 is SVGIG (reference sequence). In DNA form, the CDR3 reads TGTGCCTGGAGTGTATCAGCTTCTTCCTACGAGCAGTACTTC. Its protein is CAWSVSASSYEQYF.

The sample holds one count of this clonotype. The J gene is TRBJ2-2, the V gene TRBV29-1; D remains ambiguous. The CDR3 consists of 12 residues. Looked up from germline, CDR1 is SQVTM and CDR2 is ANQGSEA. The V and J ends lost 4 bases and 4 bases respectively, with 7 bases between them. For the CDR3, the DNA is TGCAGCGTTGGGCCGTCCACCGGGGAGCTGTTTTTT. Amino acid sequence: CSVGPSTGELFF.

The chain carries TRBV5-1 and TRBJ1-6, with a tentative D call TRBD1 (5 bases). Trimming took off 4 bases at V and 7 bases at J, with 15 bases between the two ends. CDR1 is SGHRS and CDR2 is YFSETQ in the germline V gene. This CDR3 region has 15 residues. The CDR3 sequence is CASSAPGLNNSPLHF. The CDR3, as DNA: TGCGCCAGCAGCGCCCCGGGGCTAAACAATTCACCCCTCCACTTT.

The chain couples TRBV6-5 to TRBJ2-5; D may be TRBD1 (6 bases). Trimming cost V 0 bases and J 1 base, with 9 bases left between them. The CDR3 spans 15 residues. Germline values: CDR1 MNHEY, CDR2 SVGAGI. The CDR3 loop reads CASSYSRTAQETQYF. The CDR3 nucleotides read TGTGCCAGCAGTTACTCGAGGACAGCCCAAGAGACCCAGTACTTC.

The DNA of the CDR3 is TGTGCCAGCAGCCAGGCCGGGACAGATAACGAGCAGTACTTC. Encoded protein: CASSQAGTDNEQYF. This rearrangement joins TRBV3-1 to TRBJ2-7; 7 bases are shared with TRBD1. This CDR3 region has 14 residues. The trim removed 3 bases at V and 5 bases at J, leaving 7 bases unmatched. Germline CDR1 LGHDT, CDR2 YNNKEL (reference sequence).

This chain links TRBV3-1 with TRBJ2-2; D perhaps matches TRBD2 (5 bases). CDR3 length: 15 amino acids. CDR1 is LGHDT, CDR2 YNNKEL, per germline (reference sequence). V was cut by 4 bases and J by 4 bases, with 13 bases left in between. The CDR3 region is CASSRRQGSTGELFF. CDR3 sequence (DNA): TGTGCCAGCAGCCGCCGGCAAGGGAGCACCGGGGAGCTGTTTTTT.

The J gene is TRBJ1-5, the V gene TRBV23-1, with D possibly TRBD1 on 6 matching bases. TRBV23-1 counts as an open reading frame of uncertain function. V was cut by 0 bases and J by 0 bases, with 12 bases left in between. This CDR3 has 17 residues. DNA for the CDR3: TGCGCCAGCAGTCAATCAGGAGGGGGATATAGCAATCAGCCCCAGCATTTT. It is translated as CASSQSGGGYSNQPQHF.

The CDR3 region has the DNA TGTGCCACCAGCAGAGGACTAGCGGGCTACGAGCAGTACTTC. Encoded protein: CATSRGLAGYEQYF. The chain links TRBV15 to TRBJ2-7, with 10 bases fitting TRBD2. The V gene's germline CDR1 is LNHNV and CDR2 YYDKDF (reference sequence). V gave up 1 base and J gave up 3 bases; unmatched junction bases: 0. CDR3 length: 14 amino acids. The full variable domain, rest sourced from reference TRBV15 and TRBJ2-7, is DAMVIQNPRYQVTQFGKPVTLSCSQTLNHNVMYWYQQKSSQAPKLLFHYYDKDFNNEADTPDNFQSRRPNTSFCFLDIRSPGLGDTAMYLCATSRGLAGYEQYFGPGTRLTVT.

This rearrangement joins TRBV29-1 to TRBJ2-7; possibly TRBD1 for D (5 bases). The length of the CDR3 is 13 residues. The germline gives CDR1 SQVTM, CDR2 ANQGSEA. The V end lost 7 bases, the J end lost 6 bases, and 19 bases lay between the germline ends. The CDR3 DNA reads as TGCAGCGGGGGCAACGCGGCGTCGGGCGAGCAGTACTTC. As protein: CSGGNAASGEQYF.

J is TRBJ2-3 and V is TRBV20-1, with TRBD2 identical over 9 bases. The germline CDR1 and CDR2 sequences are DFQATT and SNEGSKA (reference sequence). This CDR3 region has 16 residues. V shed 6 bases, J shed 0 bases, and the junction held 10 bases outside the gene matches. The CDR3 is CSARAASGTSTDTQYF. Here the CDR3 DNA reads TGCAGTGCGAGGGCGGCTAGCGGGACTAGCACAGATACGCAGTATTTT.